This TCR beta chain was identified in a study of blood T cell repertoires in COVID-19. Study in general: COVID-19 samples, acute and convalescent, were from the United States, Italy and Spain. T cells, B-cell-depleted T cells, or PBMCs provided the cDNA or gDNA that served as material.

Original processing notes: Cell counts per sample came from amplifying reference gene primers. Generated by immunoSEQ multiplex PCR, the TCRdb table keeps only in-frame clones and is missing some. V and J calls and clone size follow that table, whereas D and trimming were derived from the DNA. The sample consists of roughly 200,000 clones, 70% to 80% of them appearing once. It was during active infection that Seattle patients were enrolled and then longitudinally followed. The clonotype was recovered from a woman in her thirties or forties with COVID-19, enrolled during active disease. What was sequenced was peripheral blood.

The CDR3 nucleotides read TGTGCCAGCAGCCAAGGGCGGGCAGATACGCAGTATTTT. It is translated as CASSQGRADTQYF. The V call is TRBV3-1 (or the pseudogene TRBV3-2), the J call TRBJ2-3; the D gene is possibly TRBD2 (5 bases). Per germline, CDR1 LGHDT and CDR2 YNNKEL (reference sequence). V gave up 1 base and J gave up 4 bases, with 6 bases separating them. The CDR3 runs to 13 residues.